In its sample, the clone carrying this T cell receptor (beta chain) was seen a few times. Its antigen is undetermined. It is unclear where the CDR3 begins or ends on the DNA, so no DNA is shown, and the CDR3 is as TCRdb lists it. This entry is derived from a study of T cell repertoires in cytomegalovirus infection. On the study more broadly: CMV infection plus the matching HLA type was flagged by public TCR beta signatures. Broader study findings: It was HLA-C-restricted CMV-specific TCR beta clonotypes that dominated the response ex vivo.

TCRdb processed the reads anew with MiXCR; each CDR3 protein has one entry. Of some 940,000 distinct CDR3 sequences in the sample, around 30% were seen once. The CDR3 length equals 13 residues, ends included. Germline V gene sequence: CDR1 MNHEY, CDR2 SVGAGI. Sequencing was performed on cultured CD8+ T cells from PBMCs, taken from culture after CMV antigen stimulation. The clonotype originates from a human donor in good health (CMV status not recorded). Some clones in this sample may be carry-over from other donors' samples. The V and J genes are TRBV6-5 and TRBJ1-1. The CDR3 region is CASSSSGIHEAFF.